The T cell receptor beta chain described here comes from a study of OX40 agonist ivuxolimab in advanced cancers. Comment on this clone: Its antigen is unknown.

Whole-study results and caveats: Mean expanded clone counts were higher in CD8+ than CD4+ T cells.

Method: immunoSEQ multiplex PCR; TCRdb's copy keeps in-frame clones and lacks some. The table includes 50,000 to 75,000 clones, 87% detected once. The clonotype originates from an adult with an advanced solid tumor such as melanoma, head and neck, liver or kidney cancer. Sequenced material: CD4+ or CD8+ T cells sorted from blood, taken in a trial of the OX40 agonist ivuxolimab.

The chain's CDR3 is CASSVGTSGGGTQYF. For the CDR3, the DNA is TGTGCCAGCAGCGTAGGGACTAGCGGGGGGGGTACGCAGTATTTT. The genes are TRBV9 and TRBJ2-3; 15 positions agree with TRBD2. Germline-derived CDR1 and CDR2 are SGDLS and YYNGEE. V was pared by 0 bases and J by 8 bases, with 1 base of the junction left unmatched. The CDR3 totals 15 residues.